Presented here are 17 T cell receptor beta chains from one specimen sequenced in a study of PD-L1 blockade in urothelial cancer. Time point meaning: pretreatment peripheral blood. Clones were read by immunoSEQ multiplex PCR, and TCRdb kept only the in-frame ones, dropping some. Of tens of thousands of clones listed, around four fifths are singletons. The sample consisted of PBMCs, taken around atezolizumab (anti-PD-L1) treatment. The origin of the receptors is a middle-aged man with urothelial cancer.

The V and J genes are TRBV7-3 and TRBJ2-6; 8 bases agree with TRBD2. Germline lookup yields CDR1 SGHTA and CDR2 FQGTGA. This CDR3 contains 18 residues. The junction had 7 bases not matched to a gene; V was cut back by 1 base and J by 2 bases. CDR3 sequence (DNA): TGTGCCAGCAGCTTAATTCGGGAGGGCCTTCCTGGGGCCAACGTCCTGACTTTC. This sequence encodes CASSLIREGLPGANVLTF.

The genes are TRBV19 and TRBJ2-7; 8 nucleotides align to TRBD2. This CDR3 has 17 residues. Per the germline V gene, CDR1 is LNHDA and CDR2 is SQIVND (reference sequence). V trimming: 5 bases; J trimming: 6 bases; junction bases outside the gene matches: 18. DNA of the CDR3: TGTGCCAGTAGTGCCTTACTCCCTGCGGGAGGTGTTGGCGAGCAGTACTTC. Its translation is CASSALLPAGGVGEQYF. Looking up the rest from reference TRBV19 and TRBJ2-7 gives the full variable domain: DGGITQSPKYLFRKEGQNVTLSCEQNLNHDAMYWYRQDPGQGLRLIYYSQIVNDFQKGDIAEGYSVSREKKESFPLTVTSAQKNPTAFYLCASSALLPAGGVGEQYFGPGTRLTVT.

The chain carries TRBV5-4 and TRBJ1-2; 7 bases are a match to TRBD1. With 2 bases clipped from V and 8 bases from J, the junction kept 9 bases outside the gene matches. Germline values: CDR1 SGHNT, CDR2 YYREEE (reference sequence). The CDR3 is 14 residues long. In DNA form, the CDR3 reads TGTGCCAGCAGCTTCCAACAGGGGACGGGAGGCTACACCTTC. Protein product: CASSFQQGTGGYTF.

CDR3 DNA: TGCGCCAGCAGCTTGACAGGAAGCTACGAGCAGTACTTC. Encoded protein: CASSLTGSYEQYF. V usage is TRBV5-1 and J usage is TRBJ2-7; perhaps TRBD1 as D (5 bases). Trimming shortened V by 1 base and J by 3 bases, and 8 bases separated the two germline ends. CDR3 length equals 13 residues. CDR1 SGHRS and CDR2 YFSETQ come from the germline V gene.

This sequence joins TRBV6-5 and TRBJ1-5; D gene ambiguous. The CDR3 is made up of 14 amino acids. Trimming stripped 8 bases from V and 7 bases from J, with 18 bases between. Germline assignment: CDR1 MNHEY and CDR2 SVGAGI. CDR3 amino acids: CASGEVEAGQPQHF. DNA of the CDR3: TGTGCCAGCGGAGAGGTAGAGGCCGGGCAGCCCCAGCATTTT.

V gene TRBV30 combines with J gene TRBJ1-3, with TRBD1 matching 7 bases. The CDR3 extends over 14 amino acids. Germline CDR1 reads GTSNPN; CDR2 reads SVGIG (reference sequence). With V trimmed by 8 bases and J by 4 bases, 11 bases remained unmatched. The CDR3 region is CARGERGQGNTIYF. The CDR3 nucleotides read TGTGCCAGGGGAGAAAGGGGGCAAGGAAACACCATATATTTT. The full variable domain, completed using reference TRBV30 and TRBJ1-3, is SQTIHQWPATLVQPVGSPLSLECTVEGTSNPNLYWYRQAAGRGLQLLFYSVGIGQISSEVPQNLSASRPQDRQFILSSKKLLLSDSGFYLCARGERGQGNTIYFGEGSWLTVV.

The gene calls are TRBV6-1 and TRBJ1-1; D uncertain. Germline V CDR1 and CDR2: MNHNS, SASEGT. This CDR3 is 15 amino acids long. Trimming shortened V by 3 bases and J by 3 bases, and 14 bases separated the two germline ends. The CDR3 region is CASSERVAGYTEAFF. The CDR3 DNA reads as TGTGCCAGCAGTGAGCGGGTTGCAGGTTACACTGAAGCTTTCTTT.

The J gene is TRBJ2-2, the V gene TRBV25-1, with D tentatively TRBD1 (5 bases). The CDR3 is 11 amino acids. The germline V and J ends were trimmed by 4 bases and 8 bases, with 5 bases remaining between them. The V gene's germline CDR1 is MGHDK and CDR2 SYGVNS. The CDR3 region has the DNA TGTGCCAGCAGTGGACAGGGGGAGCTGTTTTTT. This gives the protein CASSGQGELFF.

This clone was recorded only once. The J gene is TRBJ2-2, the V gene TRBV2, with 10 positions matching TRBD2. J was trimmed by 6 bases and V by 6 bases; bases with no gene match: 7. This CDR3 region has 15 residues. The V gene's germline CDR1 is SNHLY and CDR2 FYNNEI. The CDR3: CASRKLAGAAGELFF. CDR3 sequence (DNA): TGTGCCAGCAGGAAGCTAGCGGGAGCTGCCGGGGAGCTGTTTTTT.

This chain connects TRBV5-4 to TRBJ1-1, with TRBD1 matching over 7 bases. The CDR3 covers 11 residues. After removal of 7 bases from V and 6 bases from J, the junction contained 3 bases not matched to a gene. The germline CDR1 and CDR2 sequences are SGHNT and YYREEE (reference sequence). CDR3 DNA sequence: TGTGCCAGCCGAGGGGGCCCTGAAGCTTTCTTT. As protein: CASRGGPEAFF. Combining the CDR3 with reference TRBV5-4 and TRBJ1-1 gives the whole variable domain ETGVTQSPTHLIKTRGQQVTLRCSSQSGHNTVSWYQQALGQGPQFIFQYYREEENGRGNFPPRFSGLQFPNYSSELNVNALELDDSALYLCASRGGPEAFFGQGTRLTVV.

CDR3 residues: CASRADNSGANVLTF. As DNA, the CDR3 is TGTGCCAGCAGGGCGGACAACTCTGGGGCCAACGTCCTGACTTTC. This sequence joins TRBV2 and TRBJ2-6; TRBD1 might be the D (5 bases). V lost 6 bases to trimming and J lost 0 bases, with 9 bases between them. This CDR3 is built from 15 residues. The germline V gene encodes CDR1 SNHLY and CDR2 FYNNEI.

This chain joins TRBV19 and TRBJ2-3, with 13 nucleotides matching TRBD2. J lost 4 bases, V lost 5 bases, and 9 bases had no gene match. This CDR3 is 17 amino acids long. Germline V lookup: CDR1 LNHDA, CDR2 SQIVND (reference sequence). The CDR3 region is CASSSGLAGSAADTQYF. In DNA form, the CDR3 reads TGTGCCAGTAGTTCGGGACTAGCGGGATCGGCGGCAGATACGCAGTATTTT.

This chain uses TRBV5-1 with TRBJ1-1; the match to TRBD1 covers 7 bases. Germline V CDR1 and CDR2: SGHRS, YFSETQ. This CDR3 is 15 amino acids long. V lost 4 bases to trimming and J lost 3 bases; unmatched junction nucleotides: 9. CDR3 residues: CASSRGPGADTEAFF. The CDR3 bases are TGCGCCAGCAGCAGGGGGCCGGGGGCTGACACTGAAGCTTTCTTT.

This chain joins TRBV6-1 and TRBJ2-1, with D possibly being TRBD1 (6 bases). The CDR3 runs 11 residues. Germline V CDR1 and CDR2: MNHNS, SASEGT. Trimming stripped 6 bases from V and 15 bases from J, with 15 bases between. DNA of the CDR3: TGTGCCAGCAGAGCTGGGGGCGGTCTGTTCTTC. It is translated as CASRAGGGLFF.

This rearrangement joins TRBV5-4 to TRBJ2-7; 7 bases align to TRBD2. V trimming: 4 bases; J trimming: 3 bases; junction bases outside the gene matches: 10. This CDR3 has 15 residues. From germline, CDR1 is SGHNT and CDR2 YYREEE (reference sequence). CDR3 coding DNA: TGTGCCAGCAGCCATGGTGGCGGGAGCATCTACGAGCAGTACTTC. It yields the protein CASSHGGGSIYEQYF.

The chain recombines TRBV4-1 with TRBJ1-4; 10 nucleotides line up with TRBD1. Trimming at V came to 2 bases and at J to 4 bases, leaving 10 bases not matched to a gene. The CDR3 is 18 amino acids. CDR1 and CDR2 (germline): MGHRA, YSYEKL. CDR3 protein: CASSQRADRGLGNEKLFF. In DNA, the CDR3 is TGCGCCAGCAGCCAACGCGCCGACAGGGGGCTTGGTAATGAAAAACTGTTTTTT.

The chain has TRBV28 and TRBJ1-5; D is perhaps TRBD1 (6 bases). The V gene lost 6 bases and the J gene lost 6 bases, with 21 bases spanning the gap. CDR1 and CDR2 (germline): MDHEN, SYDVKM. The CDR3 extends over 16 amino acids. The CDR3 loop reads CASSTRGGARGQPQHF. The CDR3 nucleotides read TGTGCCAGCAGCACCAGAGGGGGGGCGCGAGGTCAGCCCCAGCATTTT. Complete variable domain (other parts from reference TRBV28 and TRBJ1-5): DVKVTQSSRYLVKRTGEKVFLECVQDMDHENMFWYRQDPGLGLRLIYFSYDVKMKEKGDIPEGYSVSREKKERFSLILESASTNQTSMYLCASSTRGGARGQPQHFGDGTRLSIL.